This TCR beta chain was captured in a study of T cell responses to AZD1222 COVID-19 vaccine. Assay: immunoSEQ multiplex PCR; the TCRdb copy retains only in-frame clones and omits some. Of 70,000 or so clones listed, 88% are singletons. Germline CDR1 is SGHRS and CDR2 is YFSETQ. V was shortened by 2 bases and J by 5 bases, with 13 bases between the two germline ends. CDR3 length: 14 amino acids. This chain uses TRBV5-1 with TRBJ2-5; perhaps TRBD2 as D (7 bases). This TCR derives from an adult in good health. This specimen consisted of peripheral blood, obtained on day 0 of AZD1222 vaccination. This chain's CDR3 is CASSFSGGGETQYF. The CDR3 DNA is TGCGCCAGCAGCTTCTCGGGGGGCGGCGAGACCCAGTACTTC.